The 16 T cell receptor beta chains in this list originate from one sample, sequenced in a study of cytomegalovirus exposure and HLA in healthy donors. PCR used 60 Vbeta primers and 13 Jbeta primers. Profiling relied on immunoSEQ multiplex PCR, and the TCRdb table lists in-frame clones only, not all of them. The sample consists of approximately 170,000 clones, roughly 85% of them appearing once. The sequencing sample was made of PBMCs. The receptors shown here come from a boy younger than 10 in good health and CMV-seronegative.

The chain combines TRBV18 with TRBJ2-7; TRBD1 aligns across 10 bases. The CDR3 length is 15 residues. J lost 0 bases, V lost 3 bases, and 2 bases had no gene match. Germline CDR1 KGHSH, CDR2 LQKENI. CDR3 nucleotides: TGTGCCAGCTCACCGGGACAGGGGAGCTCCTACGAGCAGTACTTC. It specifies CASSPGQGSSYEQYF. Full variable domain (rest looked up from reference TRBV18 and TRBJ2-7): NAGVMQNPRHLVRRRGQEARLRCSPMKGHSHVYWYRQLPEEGLKFMVYLQKENIIDESGMPKERFSAEFPKEGPSILRIQQVVRGDSAAYFCASSPGQGSSYEQYFGPGTRLTVT.

V is TRBV27 and J is TRBJ1-2, with D perhaps matching TRBD1 (6 bases). Trimming took 2 bases from V and 0 from J, leaving 13 bases between them. The CDR3 runs to 16 residues. CDR1 and CDR2 from the germline V gene are MNHEY and SMNVEV (reference sequence). The CDR3: CASSLRVRGSNYGYTF. CDR3 bases: TGTGCCAGCAGTTTAAGAGTCAGGGGCTCTAACTATGGCTACACCTTC.

The rearrangement joins TRBV28 to TRBJ1-2, with a possible D match to TRBD1 (6 bases). The CDR3 covers 13 residues. CDR1 and CDR2 (germline): MDHEN, SYDVKM. V was clipped by 5 bases and J by 6 bases, with 13 bases between them. CDR3 bases: TGTGCCAGCAGTCCACAGGGATATGATGGCTACACCTTC. Translated: CASSPQGYDGYTF.

The rearrangement joins TRBV5-1 to TRBJ2-1; 9 bases align to TRBD2. The CDR3 runs to 16 residues. The V segment lost 1 base and the J segment 7 bases; nucleotides outside the gene matches: 9. The germline V gene has CDR1 SGHRS and CDR2 YFSETQ. The CDR3 here is CASSLFLLAGWNEQFF. The CDR3 nucleotides are TGCGCCAGCAGCTTGTTTTTGCTAGCGGGATGGAATGAGCAGTTCTTC.

The chain joins TRBV28 to TRBJ1-5; possible D gene TRBD1, 6 bases. Trimming left V 4 bases short and J 0 bases short, with 22 bases between. Germline CDR1 MDHEN, CDR2 SYDVKM. The CDR3 runs 19 residues. The CDR3 DNA sequence: TGTGCCAGCAGTTCCCTCCGGAACAGGGAGGGTTATAGCAATCAGCCCCAGCATTTT. Translating gives CASSSLRNREGYSNQPQHF.

The chain combines TRBV27 with TRBJ2-7; D uncertain. CDR1 and CDR2 (germline): MNHEY, SMNVEV (reference sequence). The V end was cut by 0 bases, the J end by 10 bases, with 7 bases between. The CDR3 spans 11 residues. The CDR3 region is CASSLSLEQYV. The CDR3 DNA sequence: TGTGCCAGCAGTTTATCCCTGGAACAGTACGTC.

In the case of this clone: This same CDR3 is encoded by further DNA sequences in the sample. The J gene is TRBJ2-7, the V gene TRBV6-6; 7 bases align to TRBD1. Germline-derived CDR1 and CDR2 are MNHNY and SVGAGI (reference sequence). The CDR3 consists of 16 residues. Trimming at V came to 0 bases and at J to 1 base, leaving 6 bases not matched to a gene. CDR3 DNA sequence: TGTGCCAGCAGTTACTCGACAGGGCCCATATCCTACGAGCAGTACTTC. Its translation: CASSYSTGPISYEQYF.

The rearrangement uses TRBV25-1 and TRBJ2-5; the match to TRBD1 covers 8 bases. V gave up 6 bases and J gave up 5 bases; unmatched junction bases: 8. CDR1 is MGHDK, CDR2 SYGVNS, per germline. The CDR3 totals 14 residues. The CDR3 nucleotides read TGTGCCAGCAGGTCGCCAGGGGGCATGGAGACCCAGTACTTC. Protein sequence: CASRSPGGMETQYF.

This rearrangement joins TRBV10-2 to TRBJ2-2; TRBD1 matches at 9 bases. Germline V lookup: CDR1 WSHSY, CDR2 SAAADI. The V and J ends lost 6 bases and 6 bases, in that order; junction bases with no gene match: 2. There are 13 residues in the CDR3. Here the CDR3 reads CASSWTGAGELFF. In DNA form, the CDR3 reads TGCGCCAGCAGCTGGACAGGGGCCGGGGAGCTGTTTTTT.

V and J are TRBV5-6 and TRBJ2-3; 11 bases match TRBD2. CDR1 and CDR2 (germline): SGHDT, YYEEEE. There are 17 residues in the CDR3. The V segment lost 0 bases and the J segment 0 bases; nucleotides outside the gene matches: 3. The CDR3: CASSLATSGASTDTQYF. As DNA, the CDR3 is TGTGCCAGCAGCTTGGCGACTAGCGGGGCTAGCACAGATACGCAGTATTTT.

V gene TRBV4-1 combines with J gene TRBJ2-7; 9 bases line up with TRBD1. CDR3 size: 15 residues. CDR1 and CDR2 from the germline V gene are MGHRA and YSYEKL. J lost 3 bases, V lost 0 bases, and 3 bases had no gene match. CDR3 coding DNA: TGCGCCAGCAGCCAAGATGGGACAGGGAACTACGAGCAGTACTTC. Translated, it gives CASSQDGTGNYEQYF.

V gene TRBV7-9 combines with J gene TRBJ2-1; D not resolved. CDR3 size: 13 residues. The germline V and J ends were trimmed by 5 bases and 6 bases, with 11 bases remaining between them. The germline gives CDR1 SEHNR, CDR2 FQNEAQ (reference sequence). The CDR3 region has the DNA TGTGCCAGCAGCCCCTTACCCGGCAATGAGCAGTTCTTC. Protein product: CASSPLPGNEQFF.

The chain joins TRBV7-9 to TRBJ1-2, with a weak D call TRBD1 (6 bases). Trimming left V 6 bases short and J 2 bases short, with 16 bases between. In germline, CDR1 is SEHNR, CDR2 FQNEAQ (reference sequence). The CDR3 runs to 15 residues. The CDR3 loop is CASSPQGLGNYGYTF. The CDR3 DNA reads as TGTGCCAGCAGTCCACAGGGCCTGGGGAACTATGGCTACACCTTC.

The chain joins TRBV27 to TRBJ2-7, with TRBD1 as a possible D gene (6 bases). The germline V and J ends were trimmed by 5 bases and 7 bases, with 15 bases remaining between them. This CDR3 contains 13 residues. Germline CDR1 reads MNHEY; CDR2 reads SMNVEV (reference sequence). The CDR3 DNA reads TGTGCCAGCAGTCTGGGGGCAGGACTTGAGCAGTACGTC. Its translation: CASSLGAGLEQYV.

The V call is TRBV19, the J call TRBJ1-4; a weak D match, TRBD1 (6 bases). The germline CDR1 and CDR2 sequences are LNHDA and SQIVND (reference sequence). Deletions cut 9 bases from V and 4 bases from J, with 15 bases between. The CDR3 is made up of 14 amino acids. CDR3 protein: CASRRHRDNEKLFF. DNA of the CDR3: TGTGCCAGCCGTCGGCACAGGGATAATGAAAAACTGTTTTTT.

The chain links TRBV5-4 to TRBJ2-3; 9 nucleotides agree with TRBD1. Unmatched junction bases numbered 7, after V lost 3 bases and J lost 2 bases. Germline CDR1 is SGHNT and CDR2 is YYREEE (reference sequence). The CDR3 is 16 amino acids. CDR3 coding DNA: TGTGCCAGCAGCTCTCGGGACAGGGTAGACACAGATACGCAGTATTTT. Its translation: CASSSRDRVDTDTQYF.